This T cell receptor (beta chain) was recovered during a study of blood T cell repertoires in COVID-19. Produced via immunoSEQ multiplex PCR; TCRdb's table is partial and in-frame only. The top ten clones hold about 1.6% of a sample with around 250,000 clones, 84% of them seen once. The sample consisted of peripheral blood. This receptor was obtained from a woman aged 40 to 50 who had recovered from COVID-19.

The CDR3 DNA sequence: TGTGCCAGTAGTATGCGGCAGACCTATGGCTACACCTTC. Amino acid sequence: CASSMRQTYGYTF. The rearrangement uses TRBV19 and TRBJ1-2; D gene unclear. CDR1 LNHDA and CDR2 SQIVND come from the germline V gene (reference sequence). Trimming left V 3 bases short and J 4 bases short, with 9 bases between. The length of the CDR3 is 13 residues.